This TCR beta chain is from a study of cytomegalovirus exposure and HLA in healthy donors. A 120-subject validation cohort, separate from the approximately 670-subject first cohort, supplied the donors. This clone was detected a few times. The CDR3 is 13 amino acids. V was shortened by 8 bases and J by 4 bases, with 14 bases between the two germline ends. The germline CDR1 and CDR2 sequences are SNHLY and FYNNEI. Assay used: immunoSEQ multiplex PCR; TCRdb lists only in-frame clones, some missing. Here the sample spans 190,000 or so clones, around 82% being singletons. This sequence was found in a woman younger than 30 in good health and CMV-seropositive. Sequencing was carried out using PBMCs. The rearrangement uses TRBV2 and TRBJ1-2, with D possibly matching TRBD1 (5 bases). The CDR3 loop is CASGGSGPYGYTF. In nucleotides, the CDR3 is TGTGCCAGCGGGGGGAGCGGTCCCTATGGCTACACCTTC.